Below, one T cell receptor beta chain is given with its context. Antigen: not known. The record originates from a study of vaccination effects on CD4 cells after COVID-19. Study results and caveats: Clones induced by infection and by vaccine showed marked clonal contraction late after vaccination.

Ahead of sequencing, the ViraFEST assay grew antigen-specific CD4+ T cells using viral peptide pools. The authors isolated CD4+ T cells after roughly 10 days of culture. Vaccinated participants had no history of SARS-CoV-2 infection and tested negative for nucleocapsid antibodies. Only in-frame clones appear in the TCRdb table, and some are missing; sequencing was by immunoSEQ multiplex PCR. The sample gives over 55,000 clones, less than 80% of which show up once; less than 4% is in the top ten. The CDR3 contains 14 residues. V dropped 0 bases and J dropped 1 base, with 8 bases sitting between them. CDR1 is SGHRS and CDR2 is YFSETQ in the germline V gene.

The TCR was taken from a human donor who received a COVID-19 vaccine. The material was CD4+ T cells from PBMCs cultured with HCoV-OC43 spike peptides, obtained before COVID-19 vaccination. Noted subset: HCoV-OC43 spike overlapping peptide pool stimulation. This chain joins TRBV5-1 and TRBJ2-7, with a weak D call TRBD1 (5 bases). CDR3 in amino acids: CASSLGAGSYEQYV. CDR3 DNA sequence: TGCGCCAGCAGCTTGGGGGCAGGGTCCTACGAGCAGTACGTC.